Listed below are T cell receptor beta chains from one sample, sequenced in a study of T cell responses to AZD1222 COVID-19 vaccine. The table came from immunoSEQ multiplex PCR; TCRdb's copy has only in-frame clones and leaves some out. The table records tens of thousands of clones, roughly 88% of them present only once. The sequenced sample was peripheral blood, obtained 28 days after the second AZD1222 dose. The receptors here all came from an adult who received the AZD1222 COVID-19 vaccine. CDR3s include the opening cysteine and the closing phenylalanine or tryptophan. The D gene is left open where the match is weak. A row's size may be missing; if present it is once, few, many or a size class.

d_call	clone_size	j_call	v_call	cdr3_nt	cdr3_aa
.	once	TRBJ2-1	TRBV5-1	TGCGCCAGCAGCTTGGCGGTAGTGCCCAATGAGCAGTTCTTC	CASSLAVVPNEQFF
.	.	TRBJ1-3	TRBV11-2	TGTACCAGCAGCTTAAATATAGGGGCTGGAAACACCATATATTTT	CTSSLNIGAGNTIYF
.	few	TRBJ2-1	TRBV6-1	TGTGCCAGCAGTGAAGCGTCGACTAGACATGAGCAGTTCTTC	CASSEASTRHEQFF
.	.	TRBJ1-4	TRBV7-9	TGTGCCAGCAGCTCGTCAGGGGTTGAAAAACTGTTTTTT	CASSSSGVEKLFF
.	.	TRBJ2-1	TRBV10-2	TGCGCCAGCAGTGAGGCAGAAACGGAGTTCTTC	CASSEAETEFF
.	.	TRBJ2-5	TRBV28	TGTGCCAGCAGTTTTCGAGGGGTGGGCCAAGAGACCCAGTACTTC	CASSFRGVGQETQYF
.	.	TRBJ1-5	TRBV6-1	TGTGCCAGCAGTGAAGTGGCACGGAGCAATCAGCCCCAGCATTTT	CASSEVARSNQPQHF
TRBD1	medium-sized	TRBJ1-5	TRBV7-8	TGTGCCAGCACCAATCATGACAGGGTCGGGGGTAATCAGCCCCAGCATTTT	CASTNHDRVGGNQPQHF
.	.	TRBJ1-6	TRBV12-3/TRBV12-4	TGTGCCAGCAGTTTAGCCAGGGATTCACCCCTCCACTTT	CASSLARDSPLHF
.	.	TRBJ2-2	TRBV9	TGTGCCAGCAGCCCTAGTGGGGGGAATACCGGGGAGCTGTTTTTT	CASSPSGGNTGELFF
TRBD2	.	TRBJ2-7	TRBV30	TGTGCCTGGAGCCCGAAGTATAGCGGGGGGGCCTACGAGCAGTACTTC	CAWSPKYSGGAYEQYF
TRBD1	once	TRBJ1-5	TRBV5-1	TGCGCCAGCAGCTTGGGGGGTAACGGGACAGGGTTTGAGTCAGCCCCAGCATTT	CASSLGGNGTGFESAPAF
.	.	TRBJ1-3	TRBV2	TGTGCCAGCAGAGGGTTAAGTACGGGAGGAAACACCATATATTTT	CASRGLSTGGNTIYF
.	.	TRBJ1-4	TRBV4-1	TGCGCCAGCAGCCAAGGCGTCCCTCTGGTTGAAAAACTGTTTTTT	CASSQGVPLVEKLFF
.	few	TRBJ1-3	TRBV9	TGTGCCAGCAGCGTTGACCTCTCTGGAAACACCATATATTTT	CASSVDLSGNTIYF
.	.	TRBJ2-3	TRBV11-2	TGTGCCAGCAGCTTAAGATTCGGGCTGGCAGATACGCAGTATTTT	CASSLRFGLADTQYF
.	.	TRBJ1-1	TRBV27	TGTGCCAGCAGGGGAGGTTTTAACACTGAAGCTTTCTTT	CASRGGFNTEAFF
.	few	TRBJ2-5	TRBV19	TGTGCCAGTAGTATGACTAGCCAAGAGACCCAGTACTTC	CASSMTSQETQYF
.	few	TRBJ2-1	TRBV5-1	TGCGCCAGCAGCTTGGTGTGGCAACCAAGCTCACCAAGCTCCTACAATGAGCAGTTCTTC	CASSLVWQPSSPSSYNEQFF
TRBD2	.	TRBJ2-3	TRBV5-1	TGCGCCAGCAGCCCCTCTAGCGGGGGGGCAACAGATACGCAGTATTTT	CASSPSSGGATDTQYF
.	once	TRBJ2-3	TRBV6-1	TGTGCCAGCAGTGAAGCGTGGGGCATTAGCACAGATACGCAGTATTTT	CASSEAWGISTDTQYF
.	once	TRBJ1-2	TRBV4-1	TGCGCCAGCAGCCAAGATCCGAGACAGCGGGTTGGCTACACCTTC	CASSQDPRQRVGYTF
TRBD1	once	TRBJ1-1	TRBV3-1/TRBV3-2	TGTGCCAGCAGCCAAAGGGACAGGGTAAAAGCTTTCTTT	CASSQRDRVKAFF
TRBD2	.	TRBJ2-2	TRBV5-4	TGTGCCAGCAGCCCAAAAGCGGGGGTGGCCGGGGAGCTGTTTTTT	CASSPKAGVAGELFF
.	.	TRBJ2-2	TRBV3-1/TRBV3-2	TGTGCCAGCAGCCGACCGGGCGTTGTCCACACCGGGGAGCTGTTTTTT	CASSRPGVVHTGELFF
.	.	TRBJ2-1	TRBV5-4	TGTGCCAGCAGCTCCCAAACGGGCTACAATGAGCAGTTCTTC	CASSSQTGYNEQFF
.	.	TRBJ1-5	TRBV19	TGTGCCAGTAGTATAGAGTCGAGGTTTGGGCATTTT	CASSIESRFGHF
.	.	TRBJ2-7	TRBV6-6	TGTGCCACCCAATTCGCCGGGGACTACGAGCAGTACTTC	CATQFAGDYEQYF
.	.	TRBJ1-3	TRBV19	TGTGCCAGTAGTTCGACCGGAAACACCATATATTTT	CASSSTGNTIYF
.	.	TRBJ1-2	TRBV2	TGTGCCAGCAGTGTACCCTCCGGGGGCTATGGCTACACCTTC	CASSVPSGGYGYTF
.	many	TRBJ2-1	TRBV2	TGTGCCAGCAGTGAAGCGCGTCGGACTACAGAGCAGTTCTTC	CASSEARRTTEQFF
.	.	TRBJ2-5	TRBV28	TGTGCCAGCAGTTTATTGTGCGGGGAAGGATGGGAGACCCAGTACTTC	CASSLLCGEGWETQYF
.	.	TRBJ2-2	TRBV29-1	TGCAGCGTTTCCGGGACGGCGAACACCGGGGAGCTGTTTTTT	CSVSGTANTGELFF
.	.	TRBJ2-2	TRBV29-1	TGCAGCGTTAAGACGGTCGACGACACCGGGGAGCTGTTTTTT	CSVKTVDDTGELFF
.	.	TRBJ1-5	TRBV6-1	TGTGCCAGCAGTGAAAGGGCAGCCCTTAGCAATCAGCCCCAGCATTTT	CASSERAALSNQPQHF
TRBD1	once	TRBJ1-2	TRBV19	TGTGCCAGTAAGGGGGCGAGTCCAGAGACTAACTATGGCTACACCTTC	CASKGASPETNYGYTF
.	.	TRBJ2-5	TRBV4-1	TGCGCCAGCAGCCAAGGCGCTGCCTTCAAAGAGACCCAGTACTTC	CASSQGAAFKETQYF
.	.	TRBJ2-7	TRBV27	TGTGCCAGCAGTCCCGGGGTACGGGGTGAGCAGTACTTC	CASSPGVRGEQYF
TRBD1	.	TRBJ2-3	TRBV5-6	TGTGCCAGCAGCTTACCGACAGGGGGAACAGATACGCAGTATTTT	CASSLPTGGTDTQYF
.	.	TRBJ2-1	TRBV3-1/TRBV3-2	TGTGCCAGCAGCCCACCTCCAGGGACTCTAGCCACCAATGAGCAGTTCTTC	CASSPPPGTLATNEQFF
.	.	TRBJ1-1	TRBV30	TGTGCCTGGAGTGAAACAGGGCGTTTTTGGGGCACTGAAGCTTTCTTT	CAWSETGRFWGTEAFF
TRBD1	.	TRBJ2-6	TRBV5-1	TGCGCCAGCAGCTTGGCCACAGGGGGCGCGGGAGGGGCCAACGTCCTGACTTTC	CASSLATGGAGGANVLTF
.	.	TRBJ2-1	TRBV2	TGTGCCAGCATGTCAGGGACTTCGTTTCGGCATGAGCAGTTCTTC	CASMSGTSFRHEQFF
TRBD1	.	TRBJ2-7	TRBV29-1	TGCAGCGTTGAGGGTTTAGGGGACAGCTACGAGCAGTACTTC	CSVEGLGDSYEQYF
TRBD1	.	TRBJ2-7	TRBV6-5	TGTGCCAGCAGGACAGGGGCCTACGAGCAGTACTTC	CASRTGAYEQYF
.	once	TRBJ1-5	TRBV4-2	TGTGCCAGCAGCCAAGGAGAGTTGGATGACCGGCCCCAGCATTTT	CASSQGELDDRPQHF
.	.	TRBJ2-5	TRBV24-1	TGTGCCACCAGTGAACCGGAGGCGGGTGGGCAAGAGACCCAGTACTTC	CATSEPEAGGQETQYF
TRBD1	.	TRBJ1-3	TRBV4-2	TGTGCCAGCAGCTCCGACAGGGAAACTGGAAACACCATATATTTT	CASSSDRETGNTIYF
.	.	TRBJ2-3	TRBV11-2	TGTGCCAGCAGCTTAGAAGGGGCGGGCACAGATACGCAGTATTTT	CASSLEGAGTDTQYF
.	.	TRBJ1-6	TRBV6-4	TGTGCCAGCAGTGAGAGGCGGCTCTCCTATAATTCACCCCTCCACTTT	CASSERRLSYNSPLHF
.	.	TRBJ1-4	TRBV19	TGTGCCAGTAGTATAGGGGGAGGCGAAAAACTGTTTTTT	CASSIGGGEKLFF